The entry below describes one T cell receptor (beta chain). The antigen remains undetermined. A read error may explain this, as a much larger clone is one base away. This CDR3 has 13 residues. TCRdb fed the RT-PCR reads into MiXCR, producing one record per CDR3 protein. The sample holds approximately 680,000 distinct CDR3 sequences, approximately 14% seen once. These data are taken from a study of response to subunit inactivated influenza vaccine. Study-level results: The authors suggested that few new T cells are recruited per seasonal influenza vaccination.

The rearrangement links TRBV12-3 or TRBV12-4 to TRBJ1-1, with no clear D. The sequence came from a man over 45 who received an inactivated influenza vaccine. Sample: PBMCs from blood, taken 11 to 12 days after vaccination. In DNA form, the CDR3 reads TGTTCCAGCAGTTTAGTGCCGAACACTGAAGCTTTCTTT. Amino acid sequence: CSSSLVPNTEAFF.